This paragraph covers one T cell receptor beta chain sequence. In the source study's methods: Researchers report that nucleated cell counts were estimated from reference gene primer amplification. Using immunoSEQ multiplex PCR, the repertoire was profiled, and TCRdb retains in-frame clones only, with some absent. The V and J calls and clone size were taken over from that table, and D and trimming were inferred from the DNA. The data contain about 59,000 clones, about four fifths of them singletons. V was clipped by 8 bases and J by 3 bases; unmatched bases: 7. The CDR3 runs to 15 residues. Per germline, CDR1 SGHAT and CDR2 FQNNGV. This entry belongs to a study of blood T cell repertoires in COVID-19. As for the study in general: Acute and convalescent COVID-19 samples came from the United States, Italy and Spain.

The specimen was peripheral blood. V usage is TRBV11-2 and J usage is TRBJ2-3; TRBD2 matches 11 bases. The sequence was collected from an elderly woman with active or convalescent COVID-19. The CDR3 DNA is TGTGCCAGCCTCTCTAGCGGGGGGATGACAGATACGCAGTATTTT. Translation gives CASLSSGGMTDTQYF.